This passage covers 3 T cell receptor beta chains from one sample sequenced in a study of T cell responses to AZD1222 COVID-19 vaccine. Method: immunoSEQ multiplex PCR; TCRdb's copy keeps in-frame clones and lacks some. Of around 170,000 clones listed, about 93% were seen once; the top ten hold 1.5% to 2.5%. The sample consisted of peripheral blood, taken 28 days after the second AZD1222 dose. The source of these receptors is an adult who received the AZD1222 COVID-19 vaccine.

The V and J genes are TRBV21-1 and TRBJ1-1. TRBV21-1 is designated a pseudogene. This CDR3 spans 15 amino acids. The DNA for the CDR3 is TGTGCCAGCAGCAAAGGAGCCGGGGCGCGCACTGAAGCTTTCTTT. It translates to CASSKGAGARTEAFF.

V gene TRBV23-1 combines with J gene TRBJ2-1; 11 bases align to TRBD2. TRBV23-1 is treated as an ORF (open reading frame) with a function not yet certain. The V gene end was trimmed by 8 bases and the J gene end by 8 bases; junction bases not matched to a gene: 11. There are 15 residues in the CDR3. In nucleotides, the CDR3 is TGCGCCAGCGGGGGACTAGCGGACGGGGTGGATGAGCAGTTCTTC. Amino acids: CASGGLADGVDEQFF.

The V gene is TRBV7-9, the J gene TRBJ1-1; unclear D gene. This CDR3 comprises 15 residues. V lost 3 bases and J 1 base, leaving 12 bases between the germline ends. Germline lookup yields CDR1 SEHNR and CDR2 FQNEAQ (reference sequence). The CDR3 region has the DNA TGTGCCAGCAGCTTTTCCGGTCAGCCGAACACTGAAGCTTTCTTT. This codes for CASSFSGQPNTEAFF. The full variable domain, its missing parts supplied by reference TRBV7-9 and TRBJ1-1, is DTGVSQNPRHKITKRGQNVTFRCDPISEHNRLYWYRQTLGQGPEFLTYFQNEAQLEKSRLLSDRFSAERPKGSFSTLEIQRTEQGDSAMYLCASSFSGQPNTEAFFGQGTRLTVV.